This entry is about one T cell receptor beta chain. RNA extraction was followed by reverse transcription into cDNA, which acted as the sequencing template. Produced via immunoSEQ multiplex PCR; TCRdb's table is partial and in-frame only. Of about 110,000 clones listed, over 55% are singletons. This specimen comes from a study of CD8+ T cells in alopecia areata. Both peripheral blood and punch biopsies of lesional scalp skin were obtained from patients who had alopecia areata. This sequence was found in a human donor with alopecia areata. Sequencing input: NKG2D-low CD8+ T cells sorted from blood.

The CDR3 nucleotides are TGTGCCAGCAGTTACCCGGGGGTTGGGGAGACCCAGTACTTC. Translation gives CASSYPGVGETQYF. The chain links TRBV6-6 to TRBJ2-5, with D tentatively TRBD2 (6 bases). Between the trimmed V and J ends, which lost 2 bases and 5 bases, there was a span of 12 bases. Germline CDR1 reads MNHNY; CDR2 reads SVGAGI (reference sequence). There are 14 residues in the CDR3.